This TCR beta chain emerged from a study of cytomegalovirus exposure and HLA in healthy donors. The PCR employed 60 Vbeta primers together with 13 Jbeta primers. Data came from immunoSEQ multiplex PCR; TCRdb stores just in-frame clones and leaves some out. The repertoire holds more than 150,000 clones, with roughly 75% as singletons. Trimming cost V 3 bases and J 0 bases, with 18 bases left between them. CDR1 and CDR2 (germline): MDHEN, SYDVKM. The CDR3 loop spans 18 amino acids. Study-wide findings and caveats: Most TCR beta V segments were productive about 90% or about 30% of the time in an earlier analysis. The Asian-associated ancestry cluster reportedly had fewer N-insertions than the approximately 670-donor mean in a later analysis. HLA allele associations emerged for about 18,000 TCR beta sequences in a later analysis, at 0.05 false discovery rate.

A word on this clone: Its specificity is unknown.

The genes are TRBV28 and TRBJ1-5, with a possible D match to TRBD1 (5 bases). Sample: PBMCs. This receptor was obtained from a woman between 50 and 59 years old in good health and CMV-seropositive. The CDR3 DNA reads TGTGCCAGCAGTTTTTCTCCCCTCCTGACAGATAGCAATCAGCCCCAGCATTTT. Amino acids: CASSFSPLLTDSNQPQHF.